The following is a T cell receptor beta chain sequence with its context. Assay used: immunoSEQ multiplex PCR; TCRdb lists only in-frame clones, some missing. The table lists some 69,000 clones, roughly 87% of them singletons. This entry comes from a study of T cell changes during pregnancy in multiple sclerosis. V lost 6 bases to trimming and J lost 13 bases; unmatched junction nucleotides: 4. This CDR3 spans 11 amino acids. Looked up from germline, CDR1 is MNHEY and CDR2 is SVGAGI. The receptor's source is a female donor in good health, enrolled as a control in a pregnancy study. The sequences come from peripheral blood, collected in the second trimester of pregnancy. This chain joins TRBV6-5 and TRBJ2-1; 9 bases are shared with TRBD2. The DNA of the CDR3 is TGTGCCAGCAGCTCCGGGACTAGCCAGTTCTTC. Translated, it gives CASSSGTSQFF.